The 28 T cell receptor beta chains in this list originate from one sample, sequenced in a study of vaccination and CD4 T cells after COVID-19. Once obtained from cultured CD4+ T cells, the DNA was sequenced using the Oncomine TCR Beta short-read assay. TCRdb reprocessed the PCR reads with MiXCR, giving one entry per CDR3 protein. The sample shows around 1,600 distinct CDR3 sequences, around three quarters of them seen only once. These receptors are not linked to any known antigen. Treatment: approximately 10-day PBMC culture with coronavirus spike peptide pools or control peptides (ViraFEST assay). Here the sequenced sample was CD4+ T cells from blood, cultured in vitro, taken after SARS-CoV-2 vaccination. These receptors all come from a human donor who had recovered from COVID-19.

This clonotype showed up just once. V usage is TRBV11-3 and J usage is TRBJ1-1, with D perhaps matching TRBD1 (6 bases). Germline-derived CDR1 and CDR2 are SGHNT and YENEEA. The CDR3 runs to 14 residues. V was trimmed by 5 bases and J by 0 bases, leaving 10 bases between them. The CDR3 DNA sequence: TGTGCCAGCAGCGTGGGACAACTGAACACTGAAGCTTTCTTT. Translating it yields CASSVGQLNTEAFF.

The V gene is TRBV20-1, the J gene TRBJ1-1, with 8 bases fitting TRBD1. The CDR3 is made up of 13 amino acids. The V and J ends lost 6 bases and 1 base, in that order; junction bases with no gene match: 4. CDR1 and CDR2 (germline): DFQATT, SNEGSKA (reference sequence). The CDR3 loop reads CSAKTGENTEAFF. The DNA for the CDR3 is TGCAGTGCAAAGACAGGGGAGAACACTGAAGCTTTCTTT.

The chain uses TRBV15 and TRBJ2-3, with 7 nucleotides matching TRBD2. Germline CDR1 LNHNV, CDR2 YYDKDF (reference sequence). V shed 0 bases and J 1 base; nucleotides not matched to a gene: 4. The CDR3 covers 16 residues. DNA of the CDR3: TGTGCCACCAGCAGAGAAGCGGGGAAGGGCACAGATACGCAGTATTTT. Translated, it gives CATSREAGKGTDTQYF. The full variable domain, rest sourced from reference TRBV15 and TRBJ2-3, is DAMVIQNPRYQVTQFGKPVTLSCSQTLNHNVMYWYQQKSSQAPKLLFHYYDKDFNNEADTPDNFQSRRPNTSFCFLDIRSPGLGDTAMYLCATSREAGKGTDTQYFGPGTRLTVL.

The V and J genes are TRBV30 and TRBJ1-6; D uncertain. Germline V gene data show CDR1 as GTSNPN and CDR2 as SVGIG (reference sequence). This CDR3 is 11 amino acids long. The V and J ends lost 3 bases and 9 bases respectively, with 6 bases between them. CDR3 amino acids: CAWRRRSPLHF. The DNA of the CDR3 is TGTGCCTGGAGGCGACGTTCACCCCTCCACTTT. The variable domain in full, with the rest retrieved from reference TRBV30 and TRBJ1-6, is SQTIHQWPATLVQPVGSPLSLECTVEGTSNPNLYWYRQAAGRGLQLLFYSVGIGQISSEVPQNLSASRPQDRQFILSSKKLLLSDSGFYLCAWRRRSPLHFGNGTRLTVT.

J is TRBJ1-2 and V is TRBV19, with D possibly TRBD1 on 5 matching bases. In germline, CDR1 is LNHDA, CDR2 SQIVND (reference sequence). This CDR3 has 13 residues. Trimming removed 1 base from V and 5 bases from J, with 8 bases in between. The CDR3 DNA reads TGTGCCAGTAGTATAGGGCAGGGATATGGCTACACCTTC. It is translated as CASSIGQGYGYTF. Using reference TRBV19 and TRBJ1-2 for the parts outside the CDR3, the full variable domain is DGGITQSPKYLFRKEGQNVTLSCEQNLNHDAMYWYRQDPGQGLRLIYYSQIVNDFQKGDIAEGYSVSREKKESFPLTVTSAQKNPTAFYLCASSIGQGYGYTFGSGTRLTVV.

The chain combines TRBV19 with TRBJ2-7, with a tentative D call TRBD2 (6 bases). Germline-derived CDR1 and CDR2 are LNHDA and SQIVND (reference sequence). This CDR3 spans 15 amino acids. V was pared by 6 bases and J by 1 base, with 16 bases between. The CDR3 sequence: CASSLRGWSSYEQYF. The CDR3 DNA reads TGTGCCAGTAGCCTACGGGGGTGGTCTTCCTACGAGCAGTACTTC.

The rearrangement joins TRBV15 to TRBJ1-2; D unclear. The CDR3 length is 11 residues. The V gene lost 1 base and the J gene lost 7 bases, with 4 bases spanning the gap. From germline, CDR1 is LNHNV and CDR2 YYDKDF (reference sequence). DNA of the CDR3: TGTGCCACCAGCAGAGGGGTTGGCTACACCTTC. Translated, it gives CATSRGVGYTF.

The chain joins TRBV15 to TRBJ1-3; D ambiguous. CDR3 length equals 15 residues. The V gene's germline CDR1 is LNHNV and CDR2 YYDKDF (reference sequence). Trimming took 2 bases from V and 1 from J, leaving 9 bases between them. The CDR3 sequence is CATSRLFVSGNTIYF. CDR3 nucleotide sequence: TGTGCCACCAGCAGATTATTTGTTTCTGGAAACACCATATATTTT.

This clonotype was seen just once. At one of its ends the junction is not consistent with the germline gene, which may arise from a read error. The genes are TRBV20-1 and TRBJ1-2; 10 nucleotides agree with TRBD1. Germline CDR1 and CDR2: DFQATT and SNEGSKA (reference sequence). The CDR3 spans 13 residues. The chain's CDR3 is CSARVGTGVKFAF. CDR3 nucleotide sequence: TGCAGTGCTAGAGTTGGGACAGGGGTAAAATTCGCCTTC.

CDR3 DNA sequence: TGTGCCAGCAGCTTAGGACCGGGACAGGGCCAAGAGACCCAGTACTTC. Translated: CASSLGPGQGQETQYF. The chain is built from TRBV11-2 and TRBJ2-5; 9 bases agree with TRBD1. The ends lost 1 base at V and 1 base at J; junction bases unmatched: 4. Germline CDR1 SGHAT, CDR2 FQNNGV. This CDR3 has 16 residues.

CDR3 sequence reads: CASRSQGGTSMNTEAFF. In nucleotides, the CDR3 is TGTGCCAGCAGGAGCCAGGGCGGGACATCGATGAACACTGAAGCTTTCTTT. This chain joins TRBV6-1 and TRBJ1-1; the D gene is possibly TRBD1 (6 bases). Germline CDR1 reads MNHNS; CDR2 reads SASEGT. V lost 6 bases and J lost 0, with 20 bases in between. This CDR3 comprises 17 residues.

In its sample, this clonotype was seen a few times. For the CDR3, the DNA is TGTGCCATACAGGGGGCAGGAGATACGCAGTATTTT. Protein sequence: CAIQGAGDTQYF. The chain recombines TRBV6-1 with TRBJ2-3, with 9 bases fitting TRBD1. The V and J ends lost 10 bases and 5 bases, in that order; junction bases with no gene match: 4. This CDR3 contains 12 residues. Germline values: CDR1 MNHNS, CDR2 SASEGT.

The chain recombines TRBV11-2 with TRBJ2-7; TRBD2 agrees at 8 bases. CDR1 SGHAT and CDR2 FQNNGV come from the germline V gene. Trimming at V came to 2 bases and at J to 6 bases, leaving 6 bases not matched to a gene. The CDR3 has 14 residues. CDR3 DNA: TGTGCCAGCAGCTTACTCGCGGGAGGAGGCGAGCAGTACTTC. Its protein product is CASSLLAGGGEQYF.

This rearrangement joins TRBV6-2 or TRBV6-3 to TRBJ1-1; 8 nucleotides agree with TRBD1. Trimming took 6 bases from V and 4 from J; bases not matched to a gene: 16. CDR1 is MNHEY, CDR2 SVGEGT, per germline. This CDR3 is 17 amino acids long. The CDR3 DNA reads TGTGCCAGCAGGAAGGGACAGGTCAAGGCCTTTGGCACTGAAGCTTTCTTT. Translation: CASRKGQVKAFGTEAFF.

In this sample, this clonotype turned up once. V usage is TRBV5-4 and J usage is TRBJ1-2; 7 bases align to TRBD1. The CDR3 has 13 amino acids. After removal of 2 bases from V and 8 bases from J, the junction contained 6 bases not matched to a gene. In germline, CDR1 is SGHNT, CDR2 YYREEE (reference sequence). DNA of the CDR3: TGTGCCAGCAGCTTTAGCAGGGGGAGGGGCTACACCTTC. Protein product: CASSFSRGRGYTF.

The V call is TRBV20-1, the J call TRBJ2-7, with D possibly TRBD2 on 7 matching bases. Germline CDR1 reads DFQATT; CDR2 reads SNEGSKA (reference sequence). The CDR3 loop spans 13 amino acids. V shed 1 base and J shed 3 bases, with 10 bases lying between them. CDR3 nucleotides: TGCAGTGCTAGAGGGGAGGGGGACTACGAGCAGTACTTC. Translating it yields CSARGEGDYEQYF.

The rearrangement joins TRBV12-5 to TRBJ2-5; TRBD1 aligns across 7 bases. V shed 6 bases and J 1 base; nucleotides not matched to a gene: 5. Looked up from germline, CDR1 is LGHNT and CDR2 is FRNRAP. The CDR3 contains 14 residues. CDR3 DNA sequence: TGTGCTAGTGGCCCCGGACAGGTCCAAGAGACCCAGTACTTC. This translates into CASGPGQVQETQYF.

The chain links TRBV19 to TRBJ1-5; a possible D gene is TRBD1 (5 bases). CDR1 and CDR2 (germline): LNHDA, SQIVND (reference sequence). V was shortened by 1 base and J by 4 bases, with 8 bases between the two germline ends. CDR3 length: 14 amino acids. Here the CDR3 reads CASSIGGWNQPQHF. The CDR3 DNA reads TGTGCCAGTAGTATAGGGGGCTGGAATCAGCCCCAGCATTTT.

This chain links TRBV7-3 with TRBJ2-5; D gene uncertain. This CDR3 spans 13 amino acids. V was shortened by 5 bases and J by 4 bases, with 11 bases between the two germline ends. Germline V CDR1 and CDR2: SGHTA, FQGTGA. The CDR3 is CASSLSLGETQYF. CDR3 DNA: TGTGCCAGCAGCCTGAGTCTCGGAGAGACCCAGTACTTC.

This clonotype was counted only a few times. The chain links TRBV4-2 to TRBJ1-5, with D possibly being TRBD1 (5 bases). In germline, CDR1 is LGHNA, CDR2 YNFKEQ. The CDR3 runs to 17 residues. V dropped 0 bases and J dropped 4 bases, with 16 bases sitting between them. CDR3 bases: TGTGCCAGCAGCCAAGATCTAGGGGCAGGGTGGAATCAGCCCCAGCATTTT. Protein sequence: CASSQDLGAGWNQPQHF.

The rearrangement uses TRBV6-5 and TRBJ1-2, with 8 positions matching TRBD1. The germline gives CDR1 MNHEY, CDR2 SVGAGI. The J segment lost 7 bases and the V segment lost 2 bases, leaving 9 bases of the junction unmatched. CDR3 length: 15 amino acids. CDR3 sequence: CASSYPGSGGFGYTF. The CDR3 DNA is TGTGCCAGCAGTTACCCAGGGTCAGGGGGCTTTGGCTACACCTTC.

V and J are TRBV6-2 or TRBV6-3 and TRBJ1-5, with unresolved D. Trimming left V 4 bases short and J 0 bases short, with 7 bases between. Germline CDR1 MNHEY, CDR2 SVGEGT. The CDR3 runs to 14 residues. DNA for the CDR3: TGTGCCAGCAGTTTACAGTATAGCAATCAGCCCCAGCATTTT. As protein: CASSLQYSNQPQHF.

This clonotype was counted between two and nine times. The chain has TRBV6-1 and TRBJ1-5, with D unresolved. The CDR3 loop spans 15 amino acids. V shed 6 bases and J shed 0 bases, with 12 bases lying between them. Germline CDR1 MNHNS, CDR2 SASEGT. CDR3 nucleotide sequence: TGTGCCAGCAGGGCGCCGGGCAGTAGCAATCAGCCCCAGCATTTT. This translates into CASRAPGSSNQPQHF.

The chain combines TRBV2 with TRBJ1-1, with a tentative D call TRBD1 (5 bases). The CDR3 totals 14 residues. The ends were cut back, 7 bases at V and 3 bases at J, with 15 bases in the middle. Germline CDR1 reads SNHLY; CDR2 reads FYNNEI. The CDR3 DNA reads TGTGCCAGCACTGACCCGGCCAGGGACACTGAAGCTTTCTTT. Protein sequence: CASTDPARDTEAFF.

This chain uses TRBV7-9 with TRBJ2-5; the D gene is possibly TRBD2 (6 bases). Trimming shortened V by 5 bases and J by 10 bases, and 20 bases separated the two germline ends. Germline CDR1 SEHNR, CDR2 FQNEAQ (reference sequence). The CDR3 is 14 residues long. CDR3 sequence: CASSQGAGPQGQYF. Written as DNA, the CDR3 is TGTGCCAGCAGCCAAGGGGCGGGGCCCCAGGGCCAGTACTTC.

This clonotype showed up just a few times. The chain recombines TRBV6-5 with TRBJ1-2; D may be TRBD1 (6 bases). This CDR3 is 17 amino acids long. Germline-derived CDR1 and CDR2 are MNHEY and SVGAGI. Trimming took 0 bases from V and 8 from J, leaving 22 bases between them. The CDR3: CASSYSSAGVTLEGYTF. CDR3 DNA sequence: TGTGCCAGCAGTTACTCGAGTGCAGGGGTCACCCTGGAAGGCTACACCTTC.

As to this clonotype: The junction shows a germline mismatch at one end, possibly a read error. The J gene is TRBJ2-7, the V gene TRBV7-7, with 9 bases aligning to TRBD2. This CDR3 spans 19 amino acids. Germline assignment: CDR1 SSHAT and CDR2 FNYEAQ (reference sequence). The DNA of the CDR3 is TGTGCTAGCAGCTCCATTAGGGAGGGACGGCGGGGGGGCAGGTCCGAGCAGTACTTC. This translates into CASSSIREGRRGGRSEQYF.

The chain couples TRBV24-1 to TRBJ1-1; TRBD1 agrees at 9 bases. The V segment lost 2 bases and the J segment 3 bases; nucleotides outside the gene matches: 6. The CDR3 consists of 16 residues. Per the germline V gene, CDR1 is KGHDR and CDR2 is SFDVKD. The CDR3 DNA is TGTGCCACCAGTGATTCGGGACAGGGTTTGTACACTGAAGCTTTCTTT. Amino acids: CATSDSGQGLYTEAFF.